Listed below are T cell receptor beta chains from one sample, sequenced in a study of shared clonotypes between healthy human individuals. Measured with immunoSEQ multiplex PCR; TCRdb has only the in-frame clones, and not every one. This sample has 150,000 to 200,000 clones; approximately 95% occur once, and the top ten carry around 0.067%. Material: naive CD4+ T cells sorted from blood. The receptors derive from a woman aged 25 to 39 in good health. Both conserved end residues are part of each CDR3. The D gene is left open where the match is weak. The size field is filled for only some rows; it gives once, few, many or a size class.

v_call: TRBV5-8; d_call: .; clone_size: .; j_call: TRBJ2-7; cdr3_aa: CASQPMGVSYEQYF; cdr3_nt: TGTGCCAGTCAACCGATGGGGGTATCCTACGAGCAGTACTTC
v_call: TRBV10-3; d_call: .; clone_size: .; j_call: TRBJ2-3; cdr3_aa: CAISEGPVSTDTQYF; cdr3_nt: TGTGCCATCAGTGAGGGGCCTGTTAGCACAGATACGCAGTATTTT
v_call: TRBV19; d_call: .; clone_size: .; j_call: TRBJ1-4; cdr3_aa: CASKPGHLNEKLFF; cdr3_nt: TGTGCCAGCAAACCGGGACACCTTAATGAAAAACTGTTTTTT
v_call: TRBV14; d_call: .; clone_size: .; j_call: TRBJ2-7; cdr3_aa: CASSQLGRYEQYF; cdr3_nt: TGTGCCAGCAGCCAGCTAGGGAGGTACGAGCAGTACTTC
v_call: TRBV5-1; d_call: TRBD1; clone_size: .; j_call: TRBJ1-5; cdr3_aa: CASSLETGSNQPQHF; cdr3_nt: TGCGCCAGCAGCTTGGAGACAGGGAGCAATCAGCCCCAGCATTTT
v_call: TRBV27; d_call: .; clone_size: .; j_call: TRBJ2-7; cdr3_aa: CASAALERAAYEQYF; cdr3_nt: TGTGCCAGCGCCGCGTTAGAGCGGGCAGCCTACGAGCAGTACTTC
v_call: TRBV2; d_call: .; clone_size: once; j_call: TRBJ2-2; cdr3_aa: CASSPTSYGELFF; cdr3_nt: TGTGCCAGCAGCCCGACTAGTTACGGGGAGCTGTTTTTT
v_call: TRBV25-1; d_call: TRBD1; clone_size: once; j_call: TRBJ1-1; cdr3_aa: CASSEPGQGNTEAFF; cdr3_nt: TGTGCCAGCAGTGAACCAGGACAGGGGAACACTGAAGCTTTCTTT
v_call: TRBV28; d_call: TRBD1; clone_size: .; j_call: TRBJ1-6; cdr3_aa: CASSPGPGQGGSPLHF; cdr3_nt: TGTGCCAGCAGTCCCGGGCCGGGACAGGGAGGGTCACCCCTCCACTTT
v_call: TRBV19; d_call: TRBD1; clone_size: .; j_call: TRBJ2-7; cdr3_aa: CASSIGAQGVYEQYF; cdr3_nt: TGTGCCAGTAGTATAGGGGCACAGGGGGTCTACGAGCAGTACTTC
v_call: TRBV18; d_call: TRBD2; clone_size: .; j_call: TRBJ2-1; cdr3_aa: CASSQNGLAAMYNEQFF; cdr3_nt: TGTGCCAGCTCCCAGAACGGACTAGCGGCCATGTACAATGAGCAGTTCTTC
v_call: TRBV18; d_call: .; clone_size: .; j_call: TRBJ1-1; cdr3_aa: CASSIGRNLNTEAFF; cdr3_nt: TGTGCCAGCTCCATAGGACGGAACCTGAACACTGAAGCTTTCTTT
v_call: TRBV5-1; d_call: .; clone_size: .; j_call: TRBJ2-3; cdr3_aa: CASSGNLVGDTQYF; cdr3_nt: TGCGCCAGCAGCGGAAACTTAGTCGGAGATACGCAGTATTTT
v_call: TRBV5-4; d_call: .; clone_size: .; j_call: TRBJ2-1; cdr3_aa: CASSLYPNEQFF; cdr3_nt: TGTGCCAGCAGCTTATACCCCAATGAGCAGTTCTTC
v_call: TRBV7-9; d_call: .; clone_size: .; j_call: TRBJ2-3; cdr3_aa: CASSLLADTQYF; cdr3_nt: TGTGCCAGCAGCTTACTGGCAGATACGCAGTATTTT
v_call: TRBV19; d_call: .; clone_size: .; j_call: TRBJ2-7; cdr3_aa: CASSDPGTGAGEQYF; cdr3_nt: TGTGCCAGTAGTGACCCCGGGACGGGGGCCGGCGAGCAGTACTTC
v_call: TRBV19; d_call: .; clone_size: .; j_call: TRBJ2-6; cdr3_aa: CASTILGPPGANVLTF; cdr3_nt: TGTGCCAGTACCATACTAGGCCCCCCTGGGGCCAACGTCCTGACTTTC
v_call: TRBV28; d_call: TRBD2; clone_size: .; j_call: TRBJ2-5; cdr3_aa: CASRRASGGQETQYF; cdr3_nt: TGTGCCAGCAGAAGGGCTAGCGGGGGACAAGAGACCCAGTACTTC
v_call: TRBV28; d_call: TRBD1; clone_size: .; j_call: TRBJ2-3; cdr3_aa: CASSLGTGQDTQYF; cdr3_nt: TGTGCCAGCAGCCTCGGGACAGGGCAAGATACGCAGTATTTT
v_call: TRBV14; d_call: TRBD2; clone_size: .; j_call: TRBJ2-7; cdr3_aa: CASSPWTSGSGEQYF; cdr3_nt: TGTGCCAGCAGCCCCTGGACTAGCGGGAGTGGCGAGCAGTACTTC
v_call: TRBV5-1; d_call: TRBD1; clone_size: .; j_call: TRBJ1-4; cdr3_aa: CASSPGQGITNEKLFF; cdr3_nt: TGCGCCAGCAGCCCCGGACAGGGAATAACTAATGAAAAACTGTTTTTT
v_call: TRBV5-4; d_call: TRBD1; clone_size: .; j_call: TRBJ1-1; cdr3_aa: CASSPTGGLGTEAFF; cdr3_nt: TGTGCCAGCAGCCCGACAGGGGGTTTGGGCACTGAAGCTTTCTTT
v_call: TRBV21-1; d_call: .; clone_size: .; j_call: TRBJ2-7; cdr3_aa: CASSRDQVCSYEQYF; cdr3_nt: TGTGCCAGCAGCAGGGATCAGGTTTGCTCCTACGAGCAGTACTTC
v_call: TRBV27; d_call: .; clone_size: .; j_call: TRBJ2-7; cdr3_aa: CASSSQPKGYEQYF; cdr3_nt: TGTGCCAGCAGTTCACAACCTAAAGGTTACGAGCAGTACTTC
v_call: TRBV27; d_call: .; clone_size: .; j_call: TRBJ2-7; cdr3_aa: CASSPTEVSYEQYF; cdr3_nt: TGTGCCAGCAGTCCGACAGAGGTCTCCTACGAGCAGTACTTC
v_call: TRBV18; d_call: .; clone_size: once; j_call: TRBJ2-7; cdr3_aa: CASSRGTGAYEQYF; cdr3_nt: TGTGCCAGCTCACGGGGGACGGGGGCCTACGAGCAGTACTTC
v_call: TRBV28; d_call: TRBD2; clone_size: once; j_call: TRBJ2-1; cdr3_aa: CASSPYPTPGTSEDYEQFF; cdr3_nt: TGTGCCAGCAGTCCATACCCGACCCCCGGGACTAGCGAGGACTATGAGCAGTTCTTC
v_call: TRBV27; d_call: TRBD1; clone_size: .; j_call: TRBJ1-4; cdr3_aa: CASKGDRRNEKLFF; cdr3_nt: TGTGCCAGCAAAGGGGACAGACGAAATGAAAAACTGTTTTTT
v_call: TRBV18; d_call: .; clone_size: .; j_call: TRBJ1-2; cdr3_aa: CASSPVGDTHLYGYTF; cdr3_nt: TGTGCCAGCTCACCCGTCGGGGACACTCACCTCTATGGCTACACCTTC
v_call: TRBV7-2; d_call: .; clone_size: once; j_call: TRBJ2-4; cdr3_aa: CASSLDPGAKNIQYF; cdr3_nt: TGTGCCAGCAGCTTAGACCCTGGGGCCAAAAACATTCAGTACTTC
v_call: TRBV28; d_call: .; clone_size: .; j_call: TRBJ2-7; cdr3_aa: CASSMDQTIHEQYF; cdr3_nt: TGTGCCAGCAGCATGGACCAGACTATCCACGAGCAGTACTTC
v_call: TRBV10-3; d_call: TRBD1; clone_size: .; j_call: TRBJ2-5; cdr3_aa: CATRDREETQYF; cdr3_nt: TGTGCCACCCGGGACAGAGAAGAGACCCAGTACTTC
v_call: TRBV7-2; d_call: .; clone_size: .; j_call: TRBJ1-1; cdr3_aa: CASSRMSPEAFF; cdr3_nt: TGTGCCAGCAGCAGAATGAGCCCTGAAGCTTTCTTT
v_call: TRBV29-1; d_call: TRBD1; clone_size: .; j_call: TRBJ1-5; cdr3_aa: CSVRQGVDQPQHF; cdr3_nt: TGCAGCGTGAGACAGGGAGTAGATCAGCCCCAGCATTTT
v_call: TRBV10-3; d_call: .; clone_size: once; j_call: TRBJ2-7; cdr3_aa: CAIGGTLGSSYEQYF; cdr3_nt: TGTGCCATCGGAGGGACCCTAGGGAGCTCCTACGAGCAGTACTTC
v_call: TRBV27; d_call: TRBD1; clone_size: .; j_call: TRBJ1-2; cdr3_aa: CASSQTGATGYTF; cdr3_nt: TGTGCCAGCAGCCAAACAGGGGCTACTGGCTACACCTTC
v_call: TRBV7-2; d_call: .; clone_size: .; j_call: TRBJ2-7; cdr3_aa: CASSSWTGYEQYF; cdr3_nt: TGTGCCAGCAGCTCGTGGACGGGCTACGAGCAGTACTTC
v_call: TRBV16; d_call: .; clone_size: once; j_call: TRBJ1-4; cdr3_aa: CASSQFVRTNEKLFF; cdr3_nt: TGTGCCAGCAGCCAGTTCGTTAGGACTAATGAAAAACTGTTTTTT
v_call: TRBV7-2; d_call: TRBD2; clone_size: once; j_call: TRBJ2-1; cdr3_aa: CASRLGTNFYNEQFF; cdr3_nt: TGTGCCAGCAGGCTAGGGACTAACTTCTACAATGAGCAGTTCTTC
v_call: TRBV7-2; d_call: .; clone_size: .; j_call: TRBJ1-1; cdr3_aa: CASSLDMILNTEAFF; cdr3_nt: TGTGCCAGCAGCTTAGATATGATATTGAACACTGAAGCTTTCTTT
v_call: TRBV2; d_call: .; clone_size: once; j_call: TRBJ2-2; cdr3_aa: CASSESLANTGELFF; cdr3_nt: TGTGCCAGCAGTGAGTCTCTAGCGAACACCGGGGAGCTGTTTTTT
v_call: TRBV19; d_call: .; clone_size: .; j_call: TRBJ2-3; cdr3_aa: CASSIGQNTDTQYF; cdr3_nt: TGTGCCAGTAGTATCGGACAGAACACAGATACGCAGTATTTT
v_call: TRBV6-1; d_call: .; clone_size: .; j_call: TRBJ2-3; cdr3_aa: CASSDNPPPLADTQYF; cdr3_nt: TGTGCCAGCAGTGACAACCCTCCCCCGTTAGCGGATACGCAGTATTTT
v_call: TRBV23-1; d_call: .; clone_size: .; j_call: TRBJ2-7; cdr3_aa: CASSQETGAYGEQYF; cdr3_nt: TGCGCCAGCAGTCAAGAGACAGGAGCCTACGGGGAGCAGTACTTC
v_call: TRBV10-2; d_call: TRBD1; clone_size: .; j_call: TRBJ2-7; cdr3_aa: CASSLIQGSSYEQYF; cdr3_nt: TGCGCCAGCAGCCTTATACAGGGGTCCTCCTACGAGCAGTACTTC
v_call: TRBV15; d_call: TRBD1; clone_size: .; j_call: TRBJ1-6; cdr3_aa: CATRTLDRENSPLHF; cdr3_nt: TGTGCCACCAGGACTCTAGACAGGGAGAATTCACCCCTCCACTTT
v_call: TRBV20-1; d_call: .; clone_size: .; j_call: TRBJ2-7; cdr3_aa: CSAADAYEQYF; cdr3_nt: TGCAGTGCCGCGGATGCCTACGAGCAGTACTTC
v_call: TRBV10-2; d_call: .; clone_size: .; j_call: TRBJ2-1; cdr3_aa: CASSAGAGGEQFF; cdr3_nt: TGCGCCAGCAGTGCGGGAGCCGGTGGTGAGCAGTTCTTC
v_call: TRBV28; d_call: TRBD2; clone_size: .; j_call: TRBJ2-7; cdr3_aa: CASSFPTSGEQYF; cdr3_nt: TGTGCCAGCAGTTTCCCCACTAGCGGCGAGCAGTACTTC